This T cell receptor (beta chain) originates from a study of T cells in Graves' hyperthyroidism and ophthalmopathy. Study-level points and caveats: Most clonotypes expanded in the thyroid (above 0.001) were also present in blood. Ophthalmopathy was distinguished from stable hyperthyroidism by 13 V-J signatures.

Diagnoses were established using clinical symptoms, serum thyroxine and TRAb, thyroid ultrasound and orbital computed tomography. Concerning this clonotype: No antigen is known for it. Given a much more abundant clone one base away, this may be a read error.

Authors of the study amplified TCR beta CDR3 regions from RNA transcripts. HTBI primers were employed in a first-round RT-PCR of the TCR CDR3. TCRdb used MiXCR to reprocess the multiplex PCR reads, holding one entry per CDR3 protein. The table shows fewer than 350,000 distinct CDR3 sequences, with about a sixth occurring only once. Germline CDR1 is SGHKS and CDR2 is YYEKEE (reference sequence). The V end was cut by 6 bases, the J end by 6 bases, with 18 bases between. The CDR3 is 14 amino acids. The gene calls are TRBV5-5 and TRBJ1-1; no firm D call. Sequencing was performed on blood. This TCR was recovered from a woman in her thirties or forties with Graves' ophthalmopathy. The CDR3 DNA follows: TGTGCCAGCACCAAGGGCGGTTGGGTTTCTGAAGCTTTCTTT. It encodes CASTKGGWVSEAFF.